This is a list of T cell receptor beta chains from one sample in a study of blood T cell repertoires in COVID-19. Repertoires were generated with immunoSEQ multiplex PCR, while TCRdb's copy carries only in-frame clones and drops some. The sample consists of some 180,000 clones, roughly nine tenths of them appearing once. Material for sequencing was peripheral blood. The source of these receptors is a man aged 60-69 years with active or convalescent COVID-19. CDR3s include the opening cysteine and the closing phenylalanine or tryptophan. D genes are given only for firm matches. Clone sizes are given selectively: once, few, many, or a class where the clone is expanded.

clone_size	v_call	d_call	j_call	cdr3_nt	cdr3_aa
NA	TRBV7-6	NA	TRBJ2-3	TGTGCCAGCAGCTTGCGTGGGGGGTCAGATACGCAGTATTTT	CASSLRGGSDTQYF
NA	TRBV7-9	NA	TRBJ1-1	TGTGCCAGCTTTCGGGGTTCGAACACTGAAGCTTTCTTT	CASFRGSNTEAFF
few	TRBV2	NA	TRBJ1-1	TGTGCCAGCAGTCCATACACATCCACTGAAGCTTTCTTT	CASSPYTSTEAFF
NA	TRBV7-9	NA	TRBJ2-5	TGTGCCAGCAGCGCTAGACAGGTCCAAGAGACCCAGTACTTC	CASSARQVQETQYF
NA	TRBV12-3/TRBV12-4	NA	TRBJ2-7	TGTGCCAGCTCTCGGGACACCCCCTACGAGCAGTACTTC	CASSRDTPYEQYF
NA	TRBV7-2	NA	TRBJ2-3	TGTGCCAGCCACATCCCCCCGGGACTCTGGCATTTT	CASHIPPGLWHF
many	TRBV20-1	NA	TRBJ1-5	TGCAGTGCTAGTTTGGCTCGAAGCAATCAGCCCCAGCATTTT	CSASLARSNQPQHF
NA	TRBV18	TRBD1	TRBJ2-7	TGTGCCAGCTCACCCCCGGGACAGGGTCTCTACGAGCAGTACTTC	CASSPPGQGLYEQYF
NA	TRBV7-6	TRBD1	TRBJ2-3	TGTGCCAGCAGCTTTTCAGGGGGCGCCGCAGATACGCAGTATTTT	CASSFSGGAADTQYF
NA	TRBV18	NA	TRBJ2-7	TGTGCCAGCTCACCATCAGGGGACGAGCAGTACTTC	CASSPSGDEQYF
NA	TRBV6-5	TRBD1	TRBJ2-5	TGTGCCAGCAGTTACTCGACAGGGGGGGCCAGGGAGACCCAGTACTTC	CASSYSTGGARETQYF
NA	TRBV9	TRBD1	TRBJ2-2	TGTGCCAGCAGCTATGTCAACGGACAGGCGAACACCGGGGAGCTGTTTTTT	CASSYVNGQANTGELFF
NA	TRBV5-6	NA	TRBJ2-3	TGTGCCAGCAGCTTCGGGACTGCAGATACGCAGTATTTT	CASSFGTADTQYF
NA	TRBV3-1/TRBV3-2	NA	TRBJ2-3	TGTGCCAGCAGCCTCTCAGATACGCAGTATTTT	CASSLSDTQYF
NA	TRBV5-1	TRBD1	TRBJ1-1	TGCGCCAGCAGCCCTGCGGGGACAGCCAACACTGAAGCTTTCTTT	CASSPAGTANTEAFF
NA	TRBV18	TRBD1	TRBJ1-2	TGTGCCAGCTCACCACAGACAGGGACGGGGGGCTACACCTTC	CASSPQTGTGGYTF
NA	TRBV7-9	TRBD1	TRBJ1-2	TGTGCCAGCAGCCTTATGGGACAGGGCTTGAATGGCTACACCTTC	CASSLMGQGLNGYTF
NA	TRBV5-6	TRBD1	TRBJ2-7	TGTGCCAGCAGCCCCGGGACAGCCGCCAACGAGCAGTACTTC	CASSPGTAANEQYF
NA	TRBV24-1	NA	TRBJ2-6	TGTGCCACCAGTGATTTCCCCACTCCGGCGGAGGGAAATGGGGCCAACGTCCTGACTTTC	CATSDFPTPAEGNGANVLTF
NA	TRBV5-1	TRBD2	TRBJ2-1	TGCGCCAGCAGCTGGCTAGCGGGGGGCAACAATGAGCAGTTCTTC	CASSWLAGGNNEQFF